The following is a TCR beta chain sequence with its context. Its specificity is unknown. TCRdb's copy holds only in-frame clones and misses some; the assay was immunoSEQ multiplex PCR. This table holds roughly 120,000 clones, more than 75% found once. V trimming: 0 bases; J trimming: 8 bases; junction bases outside the gene matches: 7. The CDR3 loop spans 14 amino acids. Germline lookup yields CDR1 SGHRS and CDR2 YFSETQ. The entry originates in a study of cytomegalovirus exposure and HLA in healthy donors. Findings and caveats of the study: Reports credit the classifier with highly specific, highly sensitive diagnosis of cytomegalovirus status. The majority of TCR sequences were rare, yet some public TCRs appeared in many donors.

The receptor's source is a woman aged 18-30 years in good health and CMV-seropositive. The sample consisted of PBMCs. V usage is TRBV5-1 and J usage is TRBJ1-1, with 7 bases lining up with TRBD1. The CDR3 loop reads CASSLEGPRGEAFF. The CDR3 DNA sequence: TGCGCCAGCAGCTTGGAGGGGCCCAGGGGGGAAGCTTTCTTT.